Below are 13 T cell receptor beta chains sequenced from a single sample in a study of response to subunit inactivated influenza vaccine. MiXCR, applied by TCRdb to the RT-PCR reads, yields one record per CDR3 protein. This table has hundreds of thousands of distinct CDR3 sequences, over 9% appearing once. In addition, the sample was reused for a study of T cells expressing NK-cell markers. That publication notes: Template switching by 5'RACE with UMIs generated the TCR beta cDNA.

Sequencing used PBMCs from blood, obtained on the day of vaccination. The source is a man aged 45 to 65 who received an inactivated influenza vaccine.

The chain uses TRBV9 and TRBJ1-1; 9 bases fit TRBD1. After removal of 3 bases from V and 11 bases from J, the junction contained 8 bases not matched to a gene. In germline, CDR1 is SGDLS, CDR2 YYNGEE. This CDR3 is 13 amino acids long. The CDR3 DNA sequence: TGTGCCAGCAGCGGGGGGGACAGGGATCGGGCTTTCTTT. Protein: CASSGGDRDRAFF.

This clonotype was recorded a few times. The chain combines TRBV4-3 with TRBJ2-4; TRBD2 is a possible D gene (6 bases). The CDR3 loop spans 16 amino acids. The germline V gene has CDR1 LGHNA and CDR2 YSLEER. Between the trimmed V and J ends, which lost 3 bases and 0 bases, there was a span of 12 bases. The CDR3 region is CASSHTSNLAKNIQYF. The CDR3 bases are TGCGCCAGCAGCCATACTAGCAACCTAGCCAAAAACATTCAGTACTTC.

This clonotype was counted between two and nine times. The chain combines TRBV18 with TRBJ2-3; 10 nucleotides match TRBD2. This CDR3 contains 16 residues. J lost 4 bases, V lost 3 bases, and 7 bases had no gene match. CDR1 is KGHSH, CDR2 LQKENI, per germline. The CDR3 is CASSPTTLAGADTQYF. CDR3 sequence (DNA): TGTGCCAGCTCACCGACTACCCTAGCGGGAGCAGATACGCAGTATTTT. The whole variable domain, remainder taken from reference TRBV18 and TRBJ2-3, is NAGVMQNPRHLVRRRGQEARLRCSPMKGHSHVYWYRQLPEEGLKFMVYLQKENIIDESGMPKERFSAEFPKEGPSILRIQQVVRGDSAAYFCASSPTTLAGADTQYFGPGTRLTVL.

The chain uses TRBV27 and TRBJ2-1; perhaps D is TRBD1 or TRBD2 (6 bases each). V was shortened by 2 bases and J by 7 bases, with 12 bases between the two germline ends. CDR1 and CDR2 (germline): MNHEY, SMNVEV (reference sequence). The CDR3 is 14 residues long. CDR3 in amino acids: CASSLPEGGNEQFF. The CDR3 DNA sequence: TGTGCCAGCAGTTTACCCGAGGGGGGAAATGAGCAGTTCTTC.

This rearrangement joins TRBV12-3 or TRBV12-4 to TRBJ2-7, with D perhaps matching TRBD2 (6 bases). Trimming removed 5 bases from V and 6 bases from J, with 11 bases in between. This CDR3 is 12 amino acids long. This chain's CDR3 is CASSTSGGEQYF. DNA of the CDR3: TGTGCCAGCAGTACATCCGGGGGCGAGCAGTACTTC.

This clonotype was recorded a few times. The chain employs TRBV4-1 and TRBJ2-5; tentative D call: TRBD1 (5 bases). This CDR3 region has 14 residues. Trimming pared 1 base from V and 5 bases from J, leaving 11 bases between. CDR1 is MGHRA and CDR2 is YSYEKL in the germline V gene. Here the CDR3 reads CASSQVLGLETQYF. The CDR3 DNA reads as TGCGCCAGCAGCCAAGTATTGGGGCTGGAGACCCAGTACTTC.

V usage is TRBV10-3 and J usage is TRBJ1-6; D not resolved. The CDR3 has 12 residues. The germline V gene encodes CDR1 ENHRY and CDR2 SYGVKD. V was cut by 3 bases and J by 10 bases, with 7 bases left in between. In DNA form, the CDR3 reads TGTGCCATCAGTGATCAAAGCTCACCCCTCCACTTT. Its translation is CAISDQSSPLHF.

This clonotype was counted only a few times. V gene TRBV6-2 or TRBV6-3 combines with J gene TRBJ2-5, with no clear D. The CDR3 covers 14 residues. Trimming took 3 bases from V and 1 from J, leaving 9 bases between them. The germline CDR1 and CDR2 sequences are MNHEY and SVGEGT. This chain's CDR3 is CASSYQEAQETQYF. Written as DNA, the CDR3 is TGTGCCAGCAGTTATCAGGAAGCCCAAGAGACCCAGTACTTC.

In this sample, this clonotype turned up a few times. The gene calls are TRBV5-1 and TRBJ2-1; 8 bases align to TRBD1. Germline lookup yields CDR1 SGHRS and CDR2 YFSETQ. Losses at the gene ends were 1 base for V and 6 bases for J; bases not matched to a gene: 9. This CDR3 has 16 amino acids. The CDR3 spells CASSLSSGGRGNEQFF. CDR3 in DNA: TGCGCCAGCAGCTTGTCGTCAGGGGGCAGAGGCAATGAGCAGTTCTTC.

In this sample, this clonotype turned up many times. CDR3 protein: CASSLAGGVEAFF. CDR3 sequence (DNA): TGTGCCAGCAGTTTAGCGGGCGGGGTTGAAGCTTTCTTT. This sequence joins TRBV12-3 or TRBV12-4 and TRBJ1-1; D uncertain. V lost 0 bases and J 7 bases, leaving 9 bases between the germline ends. The CDR3 is 13 residues long.

This CDR3 is CASSLAFGLVGYDGELFF. CDR3 DNA sequence: TGTGCCAGCAGCTTAGCGTTTGGCCTCGTGGGCTATGACGGGGAGCTGTTTTTT. The V call is TRBV7-8, the J call TRBJ2-2, with D unclear. Trimming removed 0 bases at V and 7 bases at J, with 21 bases between. This CDR3 comprises 18 residues. CDR1 SGHVS and CDR2 FQNEAQ come from the germline V gene.

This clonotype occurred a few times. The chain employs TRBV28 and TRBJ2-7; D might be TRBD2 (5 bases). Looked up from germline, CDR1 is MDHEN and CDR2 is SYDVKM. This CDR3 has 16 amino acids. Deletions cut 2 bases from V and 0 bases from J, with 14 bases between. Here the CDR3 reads CASSLSRIASSYEQYF. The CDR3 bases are TGTGCCAGCAGTTTAAGTAGGATAGCGAGCTCCTACGAGCAGTACTTC.

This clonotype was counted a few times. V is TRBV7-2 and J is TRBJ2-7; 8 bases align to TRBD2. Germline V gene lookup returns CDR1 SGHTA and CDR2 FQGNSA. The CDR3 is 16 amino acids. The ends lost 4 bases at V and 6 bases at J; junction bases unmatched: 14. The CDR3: CASSWASGSFSGEQYF. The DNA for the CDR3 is TGTGCCAGCAGCTGGGCGAGCGGGAGTTTTTCGGGCGAGCAGTACTTC.